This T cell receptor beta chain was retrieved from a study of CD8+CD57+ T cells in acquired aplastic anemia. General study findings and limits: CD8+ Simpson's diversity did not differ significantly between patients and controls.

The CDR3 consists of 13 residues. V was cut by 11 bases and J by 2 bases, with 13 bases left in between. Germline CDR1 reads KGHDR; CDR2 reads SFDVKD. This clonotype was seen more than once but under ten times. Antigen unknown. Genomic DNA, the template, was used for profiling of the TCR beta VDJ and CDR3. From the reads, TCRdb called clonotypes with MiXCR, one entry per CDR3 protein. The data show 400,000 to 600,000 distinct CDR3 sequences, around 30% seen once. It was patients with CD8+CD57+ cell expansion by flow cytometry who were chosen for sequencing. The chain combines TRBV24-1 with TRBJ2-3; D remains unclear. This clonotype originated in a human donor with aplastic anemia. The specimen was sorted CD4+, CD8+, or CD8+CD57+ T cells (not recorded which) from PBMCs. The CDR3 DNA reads TGTGCCAGCAGACCCCCCTCCACAGATACGCAGTATTTT. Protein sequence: CASRPPSTDTQYF.